What follows describes a single TCR beta chain. The record originates from a study of blood T cell repertoires in COVID-19. Only in-frame clones appear in the TCRdb table, and some are missing; sequencing was by immunoSEQ multiplex PCR. This repertoire shows about 480,000 clones, around 87% found once; its top ten account for 1.8%. Individuals aged roughly 18 to 95 years were recruited from approximately 22 US areas. Each participant's cohort was designated according to participant-reported clinical history. Cohort 3 recovery required two negative PCRs, clearance, or symptom resolution. There are 14 residues in the CDR3. V shed 5 bases, J shed 2 bases, and the junction held 3 bases outside the gene matches. The germline CDR1 and CDR2 sequences are SEHNR and FQNEAQ (reference sequence).

This receptor was identified in a woman between 40 and 55 years old who had recovered from COVID-19. The sample was PBMCs or T cells enriched from blood (not recorded which). The rearrangement uses TRBV7-9 and TRBJ1-5, with 7 bases identical to TRBD1. Written as DNA, the CDR3 is TGTGCCAGCAGCCGAACAGGGGGCAATCAGCCCCAGCATTTT. This gives the protein CASSRTGGNQPQHF.